This T cell receptor beta chain emerged from a study of blood T cell repertoires in COVID-19. Study summary: Donors in the United States, Italy and Spain gave samples during acute or convalescent COVID-19. In each case, the material was cDNA or gDNA derived from T cells, B-cell-depleted T cells, or PBMCs.

Per the study methods: Counts of nucleated cells, estimated from reference gene primer amplification, were obtained. Some clones are missing from TCRdb's copy, which holds only in-frame ones; the method was immunoSEQ multiplex PCR. V and J calls and clone size are copied from that table; D and trimming were computed from the DNA. This table holds about 74,000 clones, about 90% found once. The CDR3 totals 13 residues. Germline V gene data show CDR1 as LGHNA and CDR2 as YNFKEQ. The junction had 2 bases not matched to a gene; V was cut back by 4 bases and J by 5 bases. This sequence joins TRBV4-2 and TRBJ2-1; TRBD1 matches 7 bases. Sequenced sample: peripheral blood. The sequence was obtained from a woman between 50 and 59 years old in a cohort sampled during active COVID-19. The CDR3 sequence: CASSPGTDNEQFF. The DNA of the CDR3 is TGTGCCAGCAGCCCCGGGACAGACAATGAGCAGTTCTTC.